This T cell receptor (beta chain) was identified during a study of blood T cell repertoires in COVID-19. Overall study: Sources were T cells, B-cell-depleted T cells, or PBMCs; the material itself was cDNA or gDNA.

The CDR3 totals 12 residues. Germline CDR1 is SGHRS and CDR2 is YFSETQ. Trimming cost V 5 bases and J 11 bases; bases outside gene matches: 7. Authors' methods: How many nucleated cells were present was estimated from reference gene primer amplification. Repertoires were generated with immunoSEQ multiplex PCR, while TCRdb's copy carries only in-frame clones and drops some. V and J calls and clone size are those listed in that table; D and trimming were worked out from the DNA. The data contain approximately 220,000 clones, roughly nine tenths of them singletons. The rearrangement links TRBV5-1 to TRBJ1-1; 9 bases are a match to TRBD1. Specimen: peripheral blood. The source is a woman aged 45-60 years with acute or convalescent COVID-19. The CDR3 here is CASSGSGQGAFF. CDR3 sequence (DNA): TGCGCCAGCAGTGGGTCGGGACAGGGTGCTTTCTTT.